Following are 9 T cell receptor beta chains from one sample sequenced in a study of PD-1 blockade in classical Hodgkin lymphoma. Every patient experienced relapse after autologous stem cell transplantation, and brentuximab vedotin exposure varied. The table came from immunoSEQ multiplex PCR; TCRdb's copy has only in-frame clones and leaves some out. This table has about 75,000 clones, approximately 94% appearing once. Source: peripheral blood mononuclear cells (PBMCs), taken at baseline. The receptors derive from a human donor with classical Hodgkin lymphoma.

The J gene is TRBJ1-5, the V gene TRBV7-9; possible D gene TRBD1, 5 bases. Germline CDR1 SEHNR, CDR2 FQNEAQ (reference sequence). This CDR3 has 14 amino acids. Trimming cost V 5 bases and J 4 bases, with 12 bases left between them. The chain's CDR3 is CASSGGSRNQPQHF. DNA of the CDR3: TGTGCCAGCAGCGGGGGGAGTCGGAATCAGCCCCAGCATTTT.

This chain links TRBV29-1 with TRBJ1-5, with D tentatively TRBD1 (5 bases). Looked up from germline, CDR1 is SQVTM and CDR2 is ANQGSEA. With 7 bases removed from V and 3 bases from J, the gap between germline ends came to 13 bases. This CDR3 is 13 amino acids long. The CDR3 is CSARWGDNQPQHF. The CDR3 DNA reads TGCAGCGCCAGATGGGGGGACAATCAGCCCCAGCATTTT.

In DNA form, the CDR3 reads TGTGCCAGCAGCCCTGAGCAGGTAACCACAGATACGCAGTATTTT. Translating it yields CASSPEQVTTDTQYF. The chain is built from TRBV9 and TRBJ2-3; D is uncertain. Germline CDR1 is SGDLS and CDR2 is YYNGEE. The CDR3 consists of 15 residues. V was pared by 4 bases and J by 2 bases, with 14 bases between.

The table lists this clone with a count of one. The chain uses TRBV4-2 and TRBJ2-5; no clear D gene. V was clipped by 0 bases and J by 2 bases, with 19 bases between them. The germline V gene has CDR1 LGHNA and CDR2 YNFKEQ. The CDR3 covers 18 residues. The CDR3 coding sequence is TGTGCCAGCAGCCAAGACCGACGTGGCCAAACTGGGCAAGAGACCCAGTACTTC. This translates into CASSQDRRGQTGQETQYF.

The V call is TRBV5-5, the J call TRBJ2-1; D possibly matches TRBD1 or TRBD2 (5 bases each). Germline V lookup: CDR1 SGHKS, CDR2 YYEKEE (reference sequence). Trimming took off 2 bases at V and 7 bases at J, with 19 bases between the two ends. The CDR3 totals 16 residues. CDR3 coding DNA: TGTGCCAGCAGCTTAGAAGATAGGGGAACTAGAAATGAGCAGTTCTTC. Its translation: CASSLEDRGTRNEQFF. Together with reference TRBV5-5 and TRBJ2-1, the CDR3 gives the full variable domain: DAGVTQSPTHLIKTRGQQVTLRCSPISGHKSVSWYQQVLGQGPQFIFQYYEKEERGRGNFPDRFSARQFPNYSSELNVNALLLGDSALYLCASSLEDRGTRNEQFFGPGTRLTVL.

The chain uses TRBV19 and TRBJ2-5, with D perhaps TRBD1 (5 bases). CDR3 length: 16 residues. The V end was cut by 5 bases, the J end by 1 base, with 17 bases between. Germline CDR1 and CDR2: LNHDA and SQIVND (reference sequence). CDR3 residues: CASSALGVAPQETQYF. The CDR3 nucleotides are TGTGCCAGTAGTGCCTTAGGGGTTGCGCCCCAAGAGACCCAGTACTTC. The complete variable domain, with remaining parts taken from reference TRBV19 and TRBJ2-5, reads DGGITQSPKYLFRKEGQNVTLSCEQNLNHDAMYWYRQDPGQGLRLIYYSQIVNDFQKGDIAEGYSVSREKKESFPLTVTSAQKNPTAFYLCASSALGVAPQETQYFGPGTRLLVL.

The chain has TRBV5-6 and TRBJ1-5; D remains ambiguous. The germline V gene encodes CDR1 SGHDT and CDR2 YYEEEE. The CDR3 extends over 11 amino acids. V was trimmed by 2 bases and J by 7 bases, leaving 4 bases between them. The CDR3 nucleotides are TGTGCCAGCAGCTTCGGACAGCCCCAGCATTTT. Translating gives CASSFGQPQHF.

The gene calls are TRBV28 and TRBJ2-1; D is ambiguous. The CDR3 sequence is 13 residues long. CDR1 is MDHEN, CDR2 SYDVKM, per germline. Trimming removed 7 bases from V and 4 bases from J, with 11 bases in between. CDR3 DNA sequence: TGTGCCAGCACCCTCGTCCGTTACAATGAGCAGTTCTTC. Encoded protein: CASTLVRYNEQFF.

The chain couples TRBV9 to TRBJ2-3; the D gene is possibly TRBD1 (5 bases). The V gene's germline CDR1 is SGDLS and CDR2 YYNGEE. Trimming shortened V by 4 bases and J by 1 base, and 13 bases separated the two germline ends. The CDR3 has 15 residues. The DNA for the CDR3 is TGTGCCAGCAGCCCTCAGGGATGGGGCACAGATACGCAGTATTTT. Protein product: CASSPQGWGTDTQYF.